These 28 T cell receptor beta chains were all obtained from the same sample, sequenced in a study of glioma-infiltrating T cells after dendritic cell vaccination. Sequencing was performed with immunoSEQ multiplex PCR; in TCRdb, only in-frame clones are kept and a portion is missing. The repertoire consists of about 76,000 clones, with around 87% occurring once and the leading ten covering 2% to 2.5%. Time point specified: after dendritic cell vaccination, including at tumor progression/relapse. This specimen consisted of blood, obtained after dendritic cell vaccination. These receptors were taken from a human donor with glioblastoma.

The V call is TRBV6-1, the J call TRBJ1-1; TRBD1 is a possible D gene (5 bases). Per germline, CDR1 MNHNS and CDR2 SASEGT. CDR3 length: 13 amino acids. V lost 6 bases, J lost 2 bases, and 10 bases lay in between. CDR3 nucleotides: TGTGCCAGCAGCGGACATCACAACACTGAAGCTTTCTTT. It yields the protein CASSGHHNTEAFF.

The chain recombines TRBV5-6 with TRBJ1-2; no clear D gene. This CDR3 has 12 amino acids. V lost 0 bases and J lost 7, with 7 bases in between. Germline V gene data show CDR1 as SGHDT and CDR2 as YYEEEE. The CDR3 nucleotides read TGTGCCAGCAGCTTGGCACTGTCTGGCTACACCTTC. Translating it yields CASSLALSGYTF.

The chain carries TRBV5-6 and TRBJ2-3; TRBD1 might be the D (5 bases). Trimming took 0 bases from V and 2 from J, leaving 7 bases between them. CDR1 SGHDT and CDR2 YYEEEE come from the germline V gene. This CDR3 has 14 amino acids. CDR3 nucleotide sequence: TGTGCCAGCAGCTTGGGACAGACCACAGATACGCAGTATTTT. Its protein is CASSLGQTTDTQYF. Using reference TRBV5-6 and TRBJ2-3 for the parts outside the CDR3, the full variable domain is DAGVTQSPTHLIKTRGQQVTLRCSPKSGHDTVSWYQQALGQGPQFIFQYYEEEERQRGNFPDRFSGHQFPNYSSELNVNALLLGDSALYLCASSLGQTTDTQYFGPGTRLTVL.

CDR3 sequence (DNA): TGTGCCAGCAGCACAGATACAGATACGCAGTATTTT. This sequence encodes CASSTDTDTQYF. The V and J genes are TRBV7-6 and TRBJ2-3; no definite D call. The CDR3 is 12 residues long. Germline V gene sequence: CDR1 SGHVS, CDR2 FNYEAQ. Trimming stripped 5 bases from V and 3 bases from J, with 6 bases between.

This chain links TRBV7-9 with TRBJ2-7, with D possibly matching TRBD2 (6 bases). The CDR3 runs 14 residues. V was cut by 5 bases and J by 2 bases, with 13 bases left in between. From germline, CDR1 is SEHNR and CDR2 FQNEAQ (reference sequence). The DNA of the CDR3 is TGTGCCAGCAGCCGTAGCGGTTTTCCCTACGAGCAGTACTTC. It specifies CASSRSGFPYEQYF.

The chain joins TRBV10-1 to TRBJ1-6; perhaps TRBD1 as D (6 bases). CDR1 and CDR2 from the germline V gene are WNHNN and SYGVQD (reference sequence). The CDR3 has 21 amino acids. The germline V and J ends were trimmed by 3 bases and 0 bases, with 24 bases remaining between them. Written as DNA, the CDR3 is TGCGCCAGCAGTGACCCTCCACCCCCTTACAGGGATAGCTCCTATAATTCACCCCTCCACTTT. Encoded protein: CASSDPPPPYRDSSYNSPLHF.

The chain is built from TRBV7-9 and TRBJ2-5; tentatively, D is TRBD1 (7 bases). V was shortened by 5 bases and J by 5 bases, with 15 bases between the two germline ends. CDR1 and CDR2 (germline): SEHNR, FQNEAQ (reference sequence). The CDR3 sequence is 14 residues long. The CDR3 is CASSKAGGWETQYF. The CDR3 bases are TGTGCCAGCAGCAAGGCAGGGGGGTGGGAGACCCAGTACTTC.

The rearrangement links TRBV15 to TRBJ2-3, with TRBD1 matching over 8 bases. Germline V lookup: CDR1 LNHNV, CDR2 YYDKDF (reference sequence). V lost 1 base and J lost 0; bases outside the gene matches: 6. The CDR3 extends over 17 amino acids. CDR3 DNA sequence: TGTGCCACCAGCAGAGGAGCAGGGGGCGCGAGCACAGATACGCAGTATTTT. It specifies CATSRGAGGASTDTQYF.

This chain uses TRBV7-2 with TRBJ2-1; 10 bases match TRBD1. Germline V gene data show CDR1 as SGHTA and CDR2 as FQGNSA. Trimming took 5 bases from V and 9 from J; bases not matched to a gene: 7. CDR3 length: 14 residues. This CDR3 is CASSRDRGGGEQFF. The CDR3 nucleotides read TGTGCCAGCAGCCGGGACAGGGGAGGAGGTGAGCAGTTCTTC.

The chain uses TRBV7-3 and TRBJ2-1; 9 bases line up with TRBD1. In germline, CDR1 is SGHTA, CDR2 FQGTGA. The CDR3 is 15 amino acids. V gave up 5 bases and J gave up 7 bases; unmatched junction bases: 9. The CDR3: CASSPRTGVGNEQFF. CDR3 coding DNA: TGTGCCAGCAGCCCGAGGACAGGGGTAGGAAATGAGCAGTTCTTC. Drawing the rest from reference TRBV7-3 and TRBJ2-1, the complete variable domain is GAGVSQTPSNKVTEKGKYVELRCDPISGHTALYWYRQSLGQGPEFLIYFQGTGAADDSGLPNDRFFAVRPEGSVSTLKIQRTERGDSAVYLCASSPRTGVGNEQFFGPGTRLTVL.

This chain uses TRBV4-3 with TRBJ2-1; the match to TRBD2 covers 10 bases. The germline V gene encodes CDR1 LGHNA and CDR2 YSLEER. Trimming took 0 bases from V and 9 from J; bases not matched to a gene: 5. The length of the CDR3 is 15 residues. Here the CDR3 DNA reads TGCGCCAGCAGCCAAGATCCGAGCGGGAGGGGTGAGCAGTTCTTC. Translation gives CASSQDPSGRGEQFF.

This clone was seen only once. The genes are TRBV7-2 and TRBJ2-1, with 10 nucleotides matching TRBD2. The CDR3 spans 17 residues. Germline V gene lookup returns CDR1 SGHTA and CDR2 FQGNSA. After removal of 2 bases from V and 0 bases from J, the junction contained 4 bases not matched to a gene. CDR3 amino acids: CASSLLASGSSYNEQFF. The CDR3 nucleotides read TGTGCCAGCAGCTTACTGGCTAGCGGGAGCTCCTACAATGAGCAGTTCTTC. The variable domain in full, completed from reference TRBV7-2 and TRBJ2-1, reads GAGVSQSPSNKVTEKGKDVELRCDPISGHTALYWYRQSLGQGLEFLIYFQGNSAPDKSGLPSDRFSAERTGGSVSTLTIQRTQQEDSAVYLCASSLLASGSSYNEQFFGPGTRLTVL.

The CDR3 is CASEWGRSGELFF. CDR3 sequence (DNA): TGTGCCTCCGAGTGGGGGCGAAGCGGGGAGCTGTTTTTT. This sequence joins TRBV7-9 and TRBJ2-2, with D maybe TRBD1 (6 bases). The V gene's germline CDR1 is SEHNR and CDR2 FQNEAQ (reference sequence). V gave up 11 bases and J gave up 7 bases, with 17 bases separating them. The CDR3 is 13 residues long.

CDR3 nucleotide sequence: TGTGCCAGCAGCCTTCCACTAGCGGGAGGTTCTTTCTCCTACGAGCAGTACTTC. Translated, it gives CASSLPLAGGSFSYEQYF. The rearrangement links TRBV7-9 to TRBJ2-7, with 12 nucleotides matching TRBD2. Looked up from germline, CDR1 is SEHNR and CDR2 is FQNEAQ (reference sequence). V gave up 5 bases and J gave up 0 bases; unmatched junction bases: 11. The CDR3 runs 18 residues.

The rearrangement links TRBV29-1 to TRBJ2-3; D unclear. This CDR3 comprises 12 residues. The V end lost 4 bases, the J end lost 1 base, and 6 bases lay between the germline ends. Germline CDR1 is SQVTM and CDR2 is ANQGSEA. CDR3: CSVGQGTDTQYF. CDR3 bases: TGCAGCGTTGGGCAGGGCACAGATACGCAGTATTTT.

The rearrangement joins TRBV29-1 to TRBJ2-7; 7 bases fit TRBD1. Germline trimming cut 4 bases from V and 5 bases from J; bases unmatched to any gene: 2. The CDR3 spans 11 residues. Germline V gives CDR1 SQVTM, CDR2 ANQGSEA. Here the CDR3 reads CSVGQGNEQYF. Here the CDR3 DNA reads TGCAGCGTTGGACAGGGAAACGAGCAGTACTTC.

V usage is TRBV6-4 and J usage is TRBJ2-3; 7 bases are shared with TRBD2. The CDR3 has 15 amino acids. Unmatched junction bases numbered 1, after V lost 0 bases and J lost 1 base. CDR1 and CDR2 (germline): MRHNA, SNTAGT. The CDR3 region is CASSDSGGGTDTQYF. The CDR3 coding sequence is TGTGCCAGCAGTGACTCGGGGGGGGGCACAGATACGCAGTATTTT.

In this sample, this clone turned up a few times. This chain connects TRBV2 to TRBJ2-7; TRBD1 matches 8 bases. J lost 6 bases, V lost 4 bases, and 8 bases had no gene match. Germline V lookup: CDR1 SNHLY, CDR2 FYNNEI. This CDR3 region has 14 residues. The CDR3 reads CASSVFGQGSEQYF. The CDR3 DNA sequence: TGTGCCAGCAGTGTGTTTGGACAGGGCAGCGAGCAGTACTTC.

The chain employs TRBV7-9 and TRBJ1-2; TRBD1 is a possible D gene (6 bases). The CDR3 runs 13 residues. Germline assignment: CDR1 SEHNR and CDR2 FQNEAQ (reference sequence). Trimming removed 10 bases at V and 4 bases at J, with 16 bases between. This chain's CDR3 is CATDRGASYGYTF. The CDR3 region has the DNA TGTGCCACCGACCGGGGGGCTTCCTATGGCTACACCTTC.

The chain has TRBV14 and TRBJ2-1; D uncertain. The ends were cut back, 4 bases at V and 2 bases at J, with 15 bases in the middle. Germline CDR1 SGHDN, CDR2 FVKESK. The CDR3 is made up of 16 amino acids. The CDR3 nucleotides are TGTGCCAGCAGCCCGCATACTAATAGACCCTACAATGAGCAGTTCTTC. Translating gives CASSPHTNRPYNEQFF.

The chain has TRBV5-1 and TRBJ1-5; TRBD1 matches 8 bases. Germline CDR1 is SGHRS and CDR2 is YFSETQ. Trimming cost V 4 bases and J 2 bases; bases outside gene matches: 8. This CDR3 contains 16 residues. In DNA form, the CDR3 reads TGCGCCAGCAGCCCTGGACAGGGAGGGGGCAATCAGCCCCAGCATTTT. It specifies CASSPGQGGGNQPQHF. The full variable domain, completed using reference TRBV5-1 and TRBJ1-5, is KAGVTQTPRYLIKTRGQQVTLSCSPISGHRSVSWYQQTPGQGLQFLFEYFSETQRNKGNFPGRFSGRQFSNSRSEMNVSTLELGDSALYLCASSPGQGGGNQPQHFGDGTRLSIL.

This sequence joins TRBV5-1 and TRBJ2-3, with 11 bases lining up with TRBD2. With V trimmed by 4 bases and J by 0 bases, 7 bases remained unmatched. The CDR3 is 17 residues long. Germline V gene data show CDR1 as SGHRS and CDR2 as YFSETQ. The CDR3 DNA sequence: TGCGCCAGCAGCCCGCCTAGCGGGGGGCTTAGCACAGATACGCAGTATTTT. It is translated as CASSPPSGGLSTDTQYF. Filled out from reference TRBV5-1 and TRBJ2-3, the complete variable domain reads KAGVTQTPRYLIKTRGQQVTLSCSPISGHRSVSWYQQTPGQGLQFLFEYFSETQRNKGNFPGRFSGRQFSNSRSEMNVSTLELGDSALYLCASSPPSGGLSTDTQYFGPGTRLTVL.

The V call is TRBV29-1, the J call TRBJ1-2; unclear D gene. The CDR3 consists of 13 residues. Trimming pared 5 bases from V and 2 bases from J, leaving 12 bases between. CDR1 and CDR2 (germline): SQVTM, ANQGSEA. CDR3 in DNA: TGCAGCGTTCCCTCTGGGCCCAACTATGGCTACACCTTC. Translated: CSVPSGPNYGYTF.

V usage is TRBV7-3 and J usage is TRBJ2-7; 13 bases agree with TRBD2. This CDR3 has 20 residues. Germline CDR1 reads SGHTA; CDR2 reads FQGTGA. Trimming cost V 5 bases and J 0 bases; bases outside gene matches: 16. In DNA, the CDR3 is TGTGCCAGCAGCATTACTAGCGGGAGGGCCTGGTGGGGTAGCTCCTACGAGCAGTACTTC. It translates to CASSITSGRAWWGSSYEQYF. Complete variable domain (other parts from reference TRBV7-3 and TRBJ2-7): GAGVSQTPSNKVTEKGKYVELRCDPISGHTALYWYRQSLGQGPEFLIYFQGTGAADDSGLPNDRFFAVRPEGSVSTLKIQRTERGDSAVYLCASSITSGRAWWGSSYEQYFGPGTRLTVT.

This chain links TRBV11-3 with TRBJ1-3, with TRBD1 identical over 7 bases. Germline CDR1 and CDR2: SGHNT and YENEEA. The CDR3 runs to 14 residues. V lost 10 bases and J lost 6; bases outside the gene matches: 12. The CDR3, as DNA: TGTGCCACGGGCCCGCGACAGGGATTAAACACCATATATTTT. This codes for CATGPRQGLNTIYF.

The rearrangement uses TRBV5-6 and TRBJ1-5; D is undetermined. The CDR3 runs 12 residues. V was trimmed by 4 bases and J by 6 bases, leaving 8 bases between them. From germline, CDR1 is SGHDT and CDR2 YYEEEE. The DNA for the CDR3 is TGTGCCAGCAGCCTCGTCGGTCAGCCCCAGCATTTT. Amino acids: CASSLVGQPQHF.

V gene TRBV6-1 combines with J gene TRBJ1-1; D possibly corresponds to TRBD1 (5 bases). This CDR3 region has 14 residues. Germline CDR1 and CDR2: MNHNS and SASEGT. Deletions cut 5 bases from V and 7 bases from J, with 17 bases between. The CDR3 nucleotides read TGTGCCAGCAGTCACACAAGGGGCCATGGTGAAGCTTTCTTT. Its protein is CASSHTRGHGEAFF.

The chain carries TRBV19 and TRBJ2-4; D gene uncertain. Trimming left V 3 bases short and J 0 bases short, with 12 bases between. The CDR3 consists of 16 residues. The germline V gene encodes CDR1 LNHDA and CDR2 SQIVND (reference sequence). The CDR3 nucleotides read TGTGCCAGTAGTATCCCTCCGCGTTTAGCCAAAAACATTCAGTACTTC. It specifies CASSIPPRLAKNIQYF. The variable domain in full, with the rest retrieved from reference TRBV19 and TRBJ2-4, is DGGITQSPKYLFRKEGQNVTLSCEQNLNHDAMYWYRQDPGQGLRLIYYSQIVNDFQKGDIAEGYSVSREKKESFPLTVTSAQKNPTAFYLCASSIPPRLAKNIQYFGAGTRLSVL.